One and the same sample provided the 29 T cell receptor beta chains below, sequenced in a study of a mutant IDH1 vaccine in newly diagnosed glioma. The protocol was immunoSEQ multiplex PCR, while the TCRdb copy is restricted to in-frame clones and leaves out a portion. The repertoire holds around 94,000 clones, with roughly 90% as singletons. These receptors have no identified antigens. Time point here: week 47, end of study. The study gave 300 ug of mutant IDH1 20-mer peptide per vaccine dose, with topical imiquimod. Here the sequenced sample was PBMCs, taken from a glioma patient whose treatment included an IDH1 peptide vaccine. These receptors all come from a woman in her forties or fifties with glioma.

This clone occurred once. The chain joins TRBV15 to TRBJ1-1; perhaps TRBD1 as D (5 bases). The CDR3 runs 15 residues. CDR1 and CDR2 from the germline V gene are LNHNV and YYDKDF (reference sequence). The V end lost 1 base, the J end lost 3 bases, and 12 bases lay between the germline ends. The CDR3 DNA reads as TGTGCCACCAGCAGAGTAGGGGTAAGGGACACTGAAGCTTTCTTT. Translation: CATSRVGVRDTEAFF.

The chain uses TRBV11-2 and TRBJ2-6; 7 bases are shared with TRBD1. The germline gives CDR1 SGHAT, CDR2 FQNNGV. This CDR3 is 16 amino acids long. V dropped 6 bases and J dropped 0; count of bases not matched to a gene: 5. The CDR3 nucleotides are TGTGCCAGCAGAAACAACAGGGGCTCTGGGGCCAACGTCCTGACTTTC. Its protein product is CASRNNRGSGANVLTF.

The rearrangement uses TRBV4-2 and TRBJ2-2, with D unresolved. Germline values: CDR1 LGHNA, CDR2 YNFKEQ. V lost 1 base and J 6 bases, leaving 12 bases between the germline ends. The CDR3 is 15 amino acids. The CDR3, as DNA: TGTGCCAGCAGCCAAGTGGGCCACAGCGCCGGGGAGCTGTTTTTT. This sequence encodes CASSQVGHSAGELFF.

CDR3 DNA sequence: TGTGCCAGCAGTTTAGCAGGGAGGTTGAGCTCCTACGAGCAGTACTTC. This codes for CASSLAGRLSSYEQYF. This chain links TRBV28 with TRBJ2-7; D might be TRBD2 (6 bases). The CDR3 spans 16 residues. The V gene's germline CDR1 is MDHEN and CDR2 SYDVKM. Deletions cut 2 bases from V and 0 bases from J, with 14 bases between.

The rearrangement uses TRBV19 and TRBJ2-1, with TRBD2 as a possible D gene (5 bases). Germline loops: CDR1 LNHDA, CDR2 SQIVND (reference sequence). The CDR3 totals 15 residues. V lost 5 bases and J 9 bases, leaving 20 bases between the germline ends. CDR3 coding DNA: TGTGCCAGTAGTCAACCCTCTATGCGGGTCCGTGAGCAGTTCTTC. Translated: CASSQPSMRVREQFF.

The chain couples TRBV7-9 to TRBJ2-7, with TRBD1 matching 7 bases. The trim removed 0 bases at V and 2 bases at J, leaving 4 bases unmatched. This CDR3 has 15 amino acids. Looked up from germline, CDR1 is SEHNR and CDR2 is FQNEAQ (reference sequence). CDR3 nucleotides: TGTGCCAGCAGCTTAGCGTACCAGGGGGCCTACGAGCAGTACTTC. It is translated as CASSLAYQGAYEQYF.

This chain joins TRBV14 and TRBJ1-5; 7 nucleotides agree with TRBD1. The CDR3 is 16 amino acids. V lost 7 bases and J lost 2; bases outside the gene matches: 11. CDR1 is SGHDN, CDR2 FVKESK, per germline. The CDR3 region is CASTPLLQGRNQPQHF. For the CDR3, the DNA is TGTGCCAGCACGCCCCTCCTACAGGGGCGCAATCAGCCCCAGCATTTT.

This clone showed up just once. The CDR3 region is CASSSPGSPETTDTQYF. For the CDR3, the DNA is TGTGCCAGTAGTTCACCCGGGAGCCCAGAGACCACAGATACGCAGTATTTT. The V call is TRBV19, the J call TRBJ2-3; D perhaps matches TRBD2 (6 bases). Germline assignment: CDR1 LNHDA and CDR2 SQIVND (reference sequence). V lost 5 bases to trimming and J lost 2 bases, with 20 bases between them. The CDR3 consists of 17 residues.

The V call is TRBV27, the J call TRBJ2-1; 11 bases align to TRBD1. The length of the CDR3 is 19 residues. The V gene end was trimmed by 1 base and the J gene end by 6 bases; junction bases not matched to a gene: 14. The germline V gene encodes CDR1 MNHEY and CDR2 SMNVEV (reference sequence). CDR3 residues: CASSLWGQGVGMWVNEQFF. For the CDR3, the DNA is TGTGCCAGCAGTTTATGGGGACAGGGGGTGGGGATGTGGGTCAATGAGCAGTTCTTC.

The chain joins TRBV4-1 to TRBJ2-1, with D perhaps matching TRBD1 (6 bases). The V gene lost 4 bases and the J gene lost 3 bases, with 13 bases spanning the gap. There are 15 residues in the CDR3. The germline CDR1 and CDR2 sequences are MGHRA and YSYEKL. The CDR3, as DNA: TGCGCCAGCAGCCTTGGGGGCGTTAGCTACAATGAGCAGTTCTTC. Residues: CASSLGGVSYNEQFF.

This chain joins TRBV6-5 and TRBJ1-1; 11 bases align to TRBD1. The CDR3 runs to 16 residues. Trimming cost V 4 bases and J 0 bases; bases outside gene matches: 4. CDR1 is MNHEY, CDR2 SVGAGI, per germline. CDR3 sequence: CASSSGTGGMNTEAFF. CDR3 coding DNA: TGTGCCAGCAGTTCCGGGACAGGGGGGATGAACACTGAAGCTTTCTTT.

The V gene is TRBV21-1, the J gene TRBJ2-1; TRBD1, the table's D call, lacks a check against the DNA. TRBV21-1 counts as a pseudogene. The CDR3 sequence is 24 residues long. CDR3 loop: CASSKGGTGEKVTRVCELYNEQFF. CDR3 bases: TGTGCCAGCAGCAAAGGTGGGACAGGGGAAAAGGTAACGCGGGTTTGCGAACTCTACAATGAGCAGTTCTTC.

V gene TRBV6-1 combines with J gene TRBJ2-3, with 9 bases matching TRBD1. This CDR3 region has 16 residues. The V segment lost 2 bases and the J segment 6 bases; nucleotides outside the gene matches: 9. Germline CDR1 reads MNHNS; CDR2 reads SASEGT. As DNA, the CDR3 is TGTGCCAGCAGTGAAAATCTAGGACAGGGGTGGGATACGCAGTATTTT. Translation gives CASSENLGQGWDTQYF.

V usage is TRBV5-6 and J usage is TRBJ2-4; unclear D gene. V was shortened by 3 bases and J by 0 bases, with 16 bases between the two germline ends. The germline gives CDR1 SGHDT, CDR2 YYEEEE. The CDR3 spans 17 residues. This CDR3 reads CASSSRRQLIAKNIQYF. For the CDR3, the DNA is TGTGCCAGCAGCTCACGACGGCAGTTGATAGCCAAAAACATTCAGTACTTC.

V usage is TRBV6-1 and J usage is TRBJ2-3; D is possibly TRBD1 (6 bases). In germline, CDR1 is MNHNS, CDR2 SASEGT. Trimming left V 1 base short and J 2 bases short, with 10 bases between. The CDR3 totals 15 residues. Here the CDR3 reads CASSEGAGATDTQYF. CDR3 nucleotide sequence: TGTGCCAGCAGTGAAGGGGCAGGGGCCACAGATACGCAGTATTTT.

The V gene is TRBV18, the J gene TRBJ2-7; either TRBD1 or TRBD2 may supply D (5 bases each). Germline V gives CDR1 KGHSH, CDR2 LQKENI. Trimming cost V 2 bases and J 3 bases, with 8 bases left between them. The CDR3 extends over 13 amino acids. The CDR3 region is CASSPGDGYEQYF. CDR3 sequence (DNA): TGTGCCAGCTCACCAGGGGACGGCTACGAGCAGTACTTC.

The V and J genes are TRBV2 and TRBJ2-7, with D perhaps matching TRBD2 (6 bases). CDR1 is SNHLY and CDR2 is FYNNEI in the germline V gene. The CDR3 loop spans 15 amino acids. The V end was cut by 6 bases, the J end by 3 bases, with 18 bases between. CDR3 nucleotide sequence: TGTGCCAGCAGGGGTTGGGGGGAGAAAGGCTACGAGCAGTACTTC. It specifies CASRGWGEKGYEQYF. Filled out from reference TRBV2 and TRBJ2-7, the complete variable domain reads EPEVTQTPSHQVTQMGQEVILRCVPISNHLYFYWYRQILGQKVEFLVSFYNNEISEKSEIFDDQFSVERPDGSNFTLKIRSTKLEDSAMYFCASRGWGEKGYEQYFGPGTRLTVT.

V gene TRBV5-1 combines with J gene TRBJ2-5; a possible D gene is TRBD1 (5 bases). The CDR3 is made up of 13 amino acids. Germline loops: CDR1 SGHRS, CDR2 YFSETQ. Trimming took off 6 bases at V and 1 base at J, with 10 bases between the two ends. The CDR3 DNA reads TGCGCCAGCACCGTCCAGGGCCAAGAGACCCAGTACTTC. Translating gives CASTVQGQETQYF.

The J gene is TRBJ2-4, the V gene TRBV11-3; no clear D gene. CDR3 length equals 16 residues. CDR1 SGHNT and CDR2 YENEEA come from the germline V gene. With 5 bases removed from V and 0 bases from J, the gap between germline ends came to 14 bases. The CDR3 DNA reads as TGTGCCAGCAGCCCATTGACACTCCTAGCCAAAAACATTCAGTACTTC. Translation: CASSPLTLLAKNIQYF.

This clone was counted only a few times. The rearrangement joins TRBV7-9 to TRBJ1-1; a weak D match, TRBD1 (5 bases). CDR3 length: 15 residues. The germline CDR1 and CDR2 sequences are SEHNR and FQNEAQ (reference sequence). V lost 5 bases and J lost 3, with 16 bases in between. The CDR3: CASSPVGDGDTEAFF. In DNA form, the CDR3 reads TGTGCCAGCAGCCCGGTGGGGGATGGGGACACTGAAGCTTTCTTT.

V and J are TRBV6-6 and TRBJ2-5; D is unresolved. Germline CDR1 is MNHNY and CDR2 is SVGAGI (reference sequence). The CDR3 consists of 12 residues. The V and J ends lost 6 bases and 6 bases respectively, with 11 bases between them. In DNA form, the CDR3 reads TGTGCCAGCAGCCCCTATGTGAAGACCCAGTACTTC. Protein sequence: CASSPYVKTQYF.

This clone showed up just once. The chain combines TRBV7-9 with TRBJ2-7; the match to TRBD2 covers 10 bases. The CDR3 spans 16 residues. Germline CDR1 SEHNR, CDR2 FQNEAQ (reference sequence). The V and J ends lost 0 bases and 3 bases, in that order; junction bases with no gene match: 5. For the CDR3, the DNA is TGTGCCAGCAGCTTAGCCGAAGCGGGGGGGGACTACGAGCAGTACTTC. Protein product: CASSLAEAGGDYEQYF.

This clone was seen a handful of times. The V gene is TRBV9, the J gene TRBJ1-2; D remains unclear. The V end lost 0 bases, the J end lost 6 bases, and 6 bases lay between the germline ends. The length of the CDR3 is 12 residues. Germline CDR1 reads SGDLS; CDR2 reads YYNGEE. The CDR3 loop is CASSVDGDGYTF. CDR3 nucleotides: TGTGCCAGCAGCGTAGATGGGGATGGCTACACCTTC.

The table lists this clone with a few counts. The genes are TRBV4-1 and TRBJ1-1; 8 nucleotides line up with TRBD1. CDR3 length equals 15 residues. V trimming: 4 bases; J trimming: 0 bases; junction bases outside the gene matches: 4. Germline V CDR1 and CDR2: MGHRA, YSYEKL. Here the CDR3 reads CASSRGQGMNTEAFF. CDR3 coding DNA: TGCGCCAGCAGCCGAGGACAGGGAATGAACACTGAAGCTTTCTTT.

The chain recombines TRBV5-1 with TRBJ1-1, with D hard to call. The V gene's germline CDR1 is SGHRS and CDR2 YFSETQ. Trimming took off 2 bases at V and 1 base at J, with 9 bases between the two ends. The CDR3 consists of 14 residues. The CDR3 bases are TGCGCCAGCAGCTTATATCGGTCGAACACTGAAGCTTTCTTT. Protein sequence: CASSLYRSNTEAFF.

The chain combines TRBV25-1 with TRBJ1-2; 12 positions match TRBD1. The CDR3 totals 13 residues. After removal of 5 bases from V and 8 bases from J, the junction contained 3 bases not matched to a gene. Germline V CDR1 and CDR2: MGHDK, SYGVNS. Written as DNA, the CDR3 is TGTGCCAGCAGTCTCGGGACAGGGGGCGGCTACACCTTC. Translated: CASSLGTGGGYTF.

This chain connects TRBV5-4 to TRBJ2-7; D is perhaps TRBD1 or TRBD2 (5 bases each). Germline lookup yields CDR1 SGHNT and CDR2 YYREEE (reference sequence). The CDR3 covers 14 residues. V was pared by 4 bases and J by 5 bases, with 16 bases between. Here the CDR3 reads CASSTDEGRDEQYF. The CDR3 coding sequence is TGTGCCAGCAGCACCGACGAGGGGCGGGACGAGCAGTACTTC.

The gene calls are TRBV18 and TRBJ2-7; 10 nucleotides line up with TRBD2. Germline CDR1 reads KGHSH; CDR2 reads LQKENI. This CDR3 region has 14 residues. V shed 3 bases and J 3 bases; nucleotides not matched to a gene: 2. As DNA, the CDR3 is TGTGCCAGCTCACCGGGGACTAGCGTCTACGAGCAGTACTTC. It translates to CASSPGTSVYEQYF.

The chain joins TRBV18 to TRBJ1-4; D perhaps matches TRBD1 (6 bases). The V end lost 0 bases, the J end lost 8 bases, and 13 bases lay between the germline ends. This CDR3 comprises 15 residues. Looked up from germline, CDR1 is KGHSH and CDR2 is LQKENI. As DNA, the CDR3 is TGTGCCAGCTCACCACCGAACAGGGAGGGGGAAAAACTGTTTTTT. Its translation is CASSPPNREGEKLFF.